Listed below are T cell receptor beta chains from one sample, sequenced in a study of T cell responses to AZD1222 COVID-19 vaccine. The table came from immunoSEQ multiplex PCR; TCRdb's copy has only in-frame clones and leaves some out. Among roughly 70,000 clones, 80% to 90% were seen once, and the ten largest hold about 2.7%. The specimen was peripheral blood, collected on day 0 of AZD1222 vaccination. The receptor source for this set is an adult in good health. Each CDR3 is given with its conserved first and last residue. Fields, in order: D gene, V gene, J gene, clone size, CDR3 DNA, CDR3 protein. D genes are given only for firm matches. Some rows mark clone size as missing; the rest say once, few, many or name a class of expanded clone.

-	TRBV28	TRBJ2-3	-	TGTGCCAGCAGGGGGAGCACAGATACGCAGTATTTT	CASRGSTDTQYF
-	TRBV28	TRBJ1-2	-	TGTGCCAGCAGTTTGGGCGCGGCCGGCTACACCTTC	CASSLGAAGYTF
TRBD1	TRBV7-3	TRBJ2-7	few	TGTGCCAGCAGCTCCCCGACAGGGCCCCGTGGCGAGCAGTACTTC	CASSSPTGPRGEQYF
-	TRBV20-1	TRBJ2-7	-	TGCAGTGCTAGTGAAGACTCCCACTCCGAGCAGTACTTC	CSASEDSHSEQYF
-	TRBV11-2	TRBJ1-1	-	TGTGCCAGCAGCCTAGGGAGGGGGGGAGGAGCTTTCTTT	CASSLGRGGGAFF
-	TRBV19	TRBJ1-2	-	TGTGCCAGTAGTATTGCCTTGACGGGAGACTATGGCTACACCTTC	CASSIALTGDYGYTF
-	TRBV28	TRBJ2-1	-	TGTGCCAGCAGCCTTAGAGGGGGGTCCGGCGAGCAGTTCTTC	CASSLRGGSGEQFF
TRBD2	TRBV27	TRBJ2-3	-	TGTGCCAGCAGTTCTAGACTAGCGGGAGGCAATCGCGCAGATACGCAGTATTTT	CASSSRLAGGNRADTQYF
TRBD2	TRBV10-3	TRBJ2-7	few	TGTGCCATCAGTGGGCGGGAGGGGACCCCTCAGTACTTC	CAISGREGTPQYF
-	TRBV29-1	TRBJ2-7	-	TGCAGCGTTGATCGGGGAGGTGGGTCCTACGAGCAGTACTTC	CSVDRGGGSYEQYF
-	TRBV7-9	TRBJ1-2	-	TGTGCCAGCAGCTTAGGAGATGGCTACACCTTC	CASSLGDGYTF
-	TRBV7-9	TRBJ2-3	-	TGTGCCAGCACCAAGTGGGGAACAGATACGCAGTATTTT	CASTKWGTDTQYF
-	TRBV11-2	TRBJ2-5	-	TGTGCCAGCAGCTCACGGACTTCAGGTCGGTCGGAGACCCAGTACTTC	CASSSRTSGRSETQYF
-	TRBV19	TRBJ1-5	once	TGTGCCAGCAGCGGGCAGCCCTGGAGCAATCAGCCCCAGCATTTT	CASSGQPWSNQPQHF
-	TRBV2	TRBJ2-1	few	TGTGCCAGCAAGGAAATCGACAATGAGCAGTTCTTC	CASKEIDNEQFF
-	TRBV28	TRBJ1-6	-	TGTGCCAGCAGGCCGGGGGTGTATCATAATTCACCCCTCCACTTT	CASRPGVYHNSPLHF
-	TRBV28	TRBJ2-7	once	TGTGCCAGCACCTTAGAGGCAGGGAGCTCCTACGAGCAGTACTTC	CASTLEAGSSYEQYF
TRBD2	TRBV28	TRBJ2-2	-	TGTGCCAGCAGTTTGGTGGGACTAGCGTCGAACACCGGGGAGCTGTTTTTT	CASSLVGLASNTGELFF
TRBD2	TRBV9	TRBJ2-2	-	TGTGCCAGCAGCGTAGAGGGGAGGGCCGGGGAGCTGTTTTTT	CASSVEGRAGELFF
-	TRBV4-3	TRBJ2-1	-	TGCGCCAGCAGCCAAGATGTTTACGACAATGAGCAGTTCTTC	CASSQDVYDNEQFF
TRBD1	TRBV28	TRBJ1-6	-	TGTGCCAGCAGTTGGGGACAGAACCTAAATTCACCCCTCCACTTT	CASSWGQNLNSPLHF
-	TRBV27	TRBJ1-5	-	TGTGCCAGCTCCCGGGGGAGCAATCAGCCCCAGCATTTT	CASSRGSNQPQHF
TRBD1	TRBV18	TRBJ2-2	-	TGTGCCAGCTCACCGAGAAGCTTGACAGGGCATGACACCGGGGAGCTGTTTTTT	CASSPRSLTGHDTGELFF
-	TRBV12-2	TRBJ2-2	-	TGTGCAAGTCGCTTTCCGGTCTCAGGGAAAGGTACCTGGTCGAACACCGGGGAGCTGTTTTTT	CASRFPVSGKGTWSNTGELFF
-	TRBV4-1	TRBJ1-2	-	TGCGCCAGCAGCCAAGACGGCAGGGAGAACTATGGCTACACCTTC	CASSQDGRENYGYTF
TRBD2	TRBV19	TRBJ2-4	-	TGTGCCAGTAGCCCTCAGGGACTAGCGGGAGGGTCTCGAGTCAAAAACATTCAGTACTTC	CASSPQGLAGGSRVKNIQYF
-	TRBV28	TRBJ2-6	-	TGTGCCAGCACCCGGGGCCCTGGGGCCAACGTCCTGACTTTC	CASTRGPGANVLTF
-	TRBV9	TRBJ1-4	-	TGTGCCAGCAGCAAACAAGAAAATGAAAAACTGTTTTTT	CASSKQENEKLFF
-	TRBV2	TRBJ1-2	-	TGTGCCAGCAGTCTCAGGGCAAGGGGCTACACCTTC	CASSLRARGYTF
-	TRBV7-2	TRBJ2-7	-	TGTGCCAGCAGCTCTTCCCTTGGGGGCGAGCAGTACTTC	CASSSSLGGEQYF
-	TRBV6-5	TRBJ1-1	-	TGTGCCAGCAGTACGACAGGAAAAAACACTGAAGCTTTCTTT	CASSTTGKNTEAFF